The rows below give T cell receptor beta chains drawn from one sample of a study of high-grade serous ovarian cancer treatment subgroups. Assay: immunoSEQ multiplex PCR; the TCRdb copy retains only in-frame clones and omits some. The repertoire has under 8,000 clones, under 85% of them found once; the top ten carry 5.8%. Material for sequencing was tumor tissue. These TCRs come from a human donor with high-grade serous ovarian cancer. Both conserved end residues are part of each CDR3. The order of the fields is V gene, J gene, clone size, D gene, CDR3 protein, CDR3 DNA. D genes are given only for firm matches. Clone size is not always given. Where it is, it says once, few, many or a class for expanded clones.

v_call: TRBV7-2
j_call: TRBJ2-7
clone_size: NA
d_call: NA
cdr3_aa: CASSLGGRSKTYEQYF
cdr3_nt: TGTGCCAGCAGCTTGGGGGGACGGAGCAAAACCTACGAGCAGTACTTC

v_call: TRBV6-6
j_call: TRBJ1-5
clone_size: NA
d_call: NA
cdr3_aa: CASSYGGGRDNQPQHF
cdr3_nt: TGTGCCAGCAGTTACGGGGGGGGGCGCGACAATCAGCCCCAGCATTTT

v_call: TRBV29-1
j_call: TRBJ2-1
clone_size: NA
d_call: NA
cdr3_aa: CSFGRVVGNEQFF
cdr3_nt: TGCAGCTTTGGCAGGGTGGTCGGGAATGAGCAGTTCTTC

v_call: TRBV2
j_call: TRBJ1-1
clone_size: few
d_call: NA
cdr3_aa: CASSEATAYTEAFF
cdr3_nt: TGTGCCAGCAGTGAAGCTACAGCTTACACTGAAGCTTTCTTT

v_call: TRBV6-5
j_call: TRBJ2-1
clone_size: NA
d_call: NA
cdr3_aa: CASSYSGNGQFF
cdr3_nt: TGTGCCAGCAGTTACTCTGGCAATGGGCAGTTCTTC

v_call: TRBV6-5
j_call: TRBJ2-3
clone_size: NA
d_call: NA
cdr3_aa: CASSVGLTDTQYF
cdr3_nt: TGTGCCAGCAGCGTCGGCTTGACAGATACGCAGTATTTT

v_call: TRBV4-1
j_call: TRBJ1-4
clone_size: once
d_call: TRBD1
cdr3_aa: CASSQDGTVNEKLFF
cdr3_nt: TGCGCCAGCAGCCAAGACGGGACAGTTAATGAAAAACTGTTTTTT

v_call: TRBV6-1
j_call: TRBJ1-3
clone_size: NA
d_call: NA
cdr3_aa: CASGGGSGNTIYF
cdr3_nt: TGTGCCAGCGGGGGGGGCTCTGGAAACACCATATATTTT

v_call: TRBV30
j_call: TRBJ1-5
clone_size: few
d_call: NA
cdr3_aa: CAWSGRGRGNQPQHF
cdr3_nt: TGTGCCTGGAGTGGCCGGGGGCGCGGCAATCAGCCCCAGCATTTT

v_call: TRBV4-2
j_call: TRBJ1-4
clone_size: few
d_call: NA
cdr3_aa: CASSQDKYNEKLFF
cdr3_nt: TGTGCCAGCAGCCAAGACAAATATAATGAAAAACTGTTTTTT

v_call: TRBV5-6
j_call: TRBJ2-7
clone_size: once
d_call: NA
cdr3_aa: CASSPARGLDSYEQYF
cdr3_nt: TGTGCCAGCAGCCCGGCGCGAGGACTCGACTCCTACGAGCAGTACTTC

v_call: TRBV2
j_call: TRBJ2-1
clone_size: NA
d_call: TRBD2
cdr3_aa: CASSEIGTSGHEQFF
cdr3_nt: TGTGCCAGCAGTGAAATCGGGACTAGCGGGCATGAGCAGTTCTTC

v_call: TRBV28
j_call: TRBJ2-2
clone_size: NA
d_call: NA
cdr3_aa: CASSSSGQLAGELFF
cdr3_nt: TGTGCCAGCAGTTCCTCTGGACAGTTGGCCGGGGAGCTGTTTTTT

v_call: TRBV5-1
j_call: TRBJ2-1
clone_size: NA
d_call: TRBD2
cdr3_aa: CASSWGATSGKFF
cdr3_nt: TGCGCCAGCAGCTGGGGGGCGACTAGCGGGAAGTTCTTC

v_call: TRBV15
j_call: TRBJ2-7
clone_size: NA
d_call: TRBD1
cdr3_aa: CATSGATTGDYEQYF
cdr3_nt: TGTGCCACCAGCGGGGCCACGACAGGGGACTACGAGCAGTACTTC

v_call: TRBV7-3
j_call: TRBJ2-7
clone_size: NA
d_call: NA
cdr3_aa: CASSLMGSSYEQYF
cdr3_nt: TGTGCCAGCAGCTTAATGGGGAGCTCCTACGAGCAGTACTTC

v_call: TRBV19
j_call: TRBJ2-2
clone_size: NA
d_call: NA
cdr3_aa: CASSMAGRTGELFF
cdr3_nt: TGTGCCAGTAGTATGGCGGGAAGGACCGGGGAGCTGTTTTTT

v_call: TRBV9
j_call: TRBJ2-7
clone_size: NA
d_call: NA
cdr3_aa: CASSTGFSYEQYF
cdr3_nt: TGTGCCAGCAGCACAGGGTTCTCCTACGAGCAGTACTTC

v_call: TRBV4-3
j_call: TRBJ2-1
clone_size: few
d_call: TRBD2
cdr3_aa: CASSQDLADEQFF
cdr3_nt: TGCGCCAGCAGCCAAGATCTAGCGGATGAGCAGTTCTTC

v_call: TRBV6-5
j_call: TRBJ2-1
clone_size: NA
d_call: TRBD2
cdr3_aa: CASTLAGPGYNEQFF
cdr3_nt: TGTGCCAGTACTCTAGCGGGACCGGGATACAATGAGCAGTTCTTC

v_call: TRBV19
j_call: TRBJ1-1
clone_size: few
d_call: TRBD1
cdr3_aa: CASRDRAGNTEAFF
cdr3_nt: TGTGCCAGTAGGGACAGGGCTGGGAACACTGAAGCTTTCTTT

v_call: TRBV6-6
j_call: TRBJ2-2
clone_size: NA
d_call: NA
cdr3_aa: CASRIGGTGELFF
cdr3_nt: TGTGCCAGCAGGATAGGGGGGACCGGGGAGCTGTTTTTT

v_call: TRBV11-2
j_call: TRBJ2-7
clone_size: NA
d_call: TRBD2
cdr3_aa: CASSLRLAGVEQYF
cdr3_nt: TGTGCCAGCAGCTTAAGACTAGCGGGAGTCGAGCAGTACTTC

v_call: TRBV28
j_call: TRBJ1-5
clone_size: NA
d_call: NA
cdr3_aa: CASSLLDSPQHF
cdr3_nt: TGTGCCAGCAGTTTACTAGATTCGCCCCAGCATTTT

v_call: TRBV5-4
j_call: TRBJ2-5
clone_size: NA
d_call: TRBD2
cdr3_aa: CASSLSGTQETQYF
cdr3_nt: TGTGCCAGCAGCTTGAGCGGGACCCAAGAGACCCAGTACTTC

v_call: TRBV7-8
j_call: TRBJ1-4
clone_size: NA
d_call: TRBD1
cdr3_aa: CASTPLNRGGEKLFF
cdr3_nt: TGTGCCAGCACCCCTCTTAACAGGGGAGGCGAAAAACTGTTTTTT

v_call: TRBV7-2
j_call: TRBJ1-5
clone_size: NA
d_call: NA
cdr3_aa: CASSFRGHQPQHF
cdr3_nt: TGTGCCAGCAGCTTTCGGGGGCATCAGCCCCAGCATTTT

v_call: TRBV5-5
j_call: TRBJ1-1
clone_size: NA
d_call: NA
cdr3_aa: CASSLAGRNTEAFF
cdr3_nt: TGTGCCAGCAGCTTGGCCGGGAGGAACACTGAAGCTTTCTTT

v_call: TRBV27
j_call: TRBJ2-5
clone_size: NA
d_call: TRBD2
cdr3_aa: CASGPKGGRTQYF
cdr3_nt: TGTGCCAGCGGACCCAAGGGCGGGAGGACCCAGTACTTC

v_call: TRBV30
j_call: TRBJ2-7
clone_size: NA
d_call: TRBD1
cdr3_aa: CAWTTGWSEQYF
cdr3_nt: TGTGCCTGGACGACAGGGTGGAGCGAGCAGTACTTC

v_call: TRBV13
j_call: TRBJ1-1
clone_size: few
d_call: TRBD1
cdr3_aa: CASSPEDRDTEAFF
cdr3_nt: TGTGCCAGCAGCCCCGAGGACAGGGACACTGAAGCTTTCTTT

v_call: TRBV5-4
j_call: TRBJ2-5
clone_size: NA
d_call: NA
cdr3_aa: CASSSPSPSAGGGETQYF
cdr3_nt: TGTGCCAGCAGCTCCCCGTCCCCCTCAGCTGGAGGGGGAGAGACCCAGTACTTC

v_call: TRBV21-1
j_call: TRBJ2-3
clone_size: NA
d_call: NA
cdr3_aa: CASSRDQRTDTQYF
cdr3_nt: TGTGCCAGCAGCAGGGATCAGAGGACAGATACGCAGTATTTT

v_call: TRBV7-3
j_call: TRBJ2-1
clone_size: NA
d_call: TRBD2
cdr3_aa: CASSSSGLAYVYDEQFF
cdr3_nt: TGTGCCAGCAGCTCTTCCGGACTAGCCTACGTTTACGATGAGCAGTTCTTC

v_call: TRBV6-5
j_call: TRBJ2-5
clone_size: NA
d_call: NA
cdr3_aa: CASRVGETQYF
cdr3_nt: TGTGCCAGCAGGGTAGGAGAGACCCAGTACTTC

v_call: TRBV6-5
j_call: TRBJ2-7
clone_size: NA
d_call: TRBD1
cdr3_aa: CASSPKGQYYEQYF
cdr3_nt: TGTGCCAGCAGTCCAAAGGGACAGTACTACGAGCAGTACTTC

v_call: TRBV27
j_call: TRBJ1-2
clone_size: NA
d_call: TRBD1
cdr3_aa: CASSLGQTGGRIRAYGYTF
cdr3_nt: TGTGCCAGCAGTCTTGGCCAGACAGGGGGCCGAATACGGGCCTATGGCTACACCTTC

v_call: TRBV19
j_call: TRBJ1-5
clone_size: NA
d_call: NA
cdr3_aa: CASSISPGLEPQHF
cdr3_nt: TGTGCCAGTAGTATTAGTCCAGGTTTGGAGCCCCAGCATTTT

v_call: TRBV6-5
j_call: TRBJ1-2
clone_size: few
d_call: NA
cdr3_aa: CASSSSDRPQYGYTF
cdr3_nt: TGTGCCAGCAGTTCCTCGGATAGACCTCAGTATGGCTACACCTTC

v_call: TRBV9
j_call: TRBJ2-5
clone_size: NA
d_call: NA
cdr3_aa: CASSVAEGRGWTHF
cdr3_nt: TGTGCCAGCAGCGTAGCGGAGGGCAGGGGTTGGACGCACTTC